Below, 13 T cell receptor beta chains from the same sample are listed, as sequenced in a study of cytomegalovirus exposure and HLA in healthy donors. The PCR ran on 60 Vbeta and 13 Jbeta primers. Profiled with immunoSEQ multiplex PCR; TCRdb holds only in-frame clones, not every one. The table records roughly 140,000 clones, roughly 70% of them present only once. Sequences were obtained from PBMCs. The receptors derive from a man between 60 and 75 years old in good health and CMV-seronegative.

The rearrangement links TRBV27 to TRBJ2-1; 10 bases fit TRBD2. V lost 3 bases to trimming and J lost 10 bases; unmatched junction nucleotides: 9. CDR3 size: 15 residues. The germline V gene encodes CDR1 MNHEY and CDR2 SMNVEV (reference sequence). The CDR3 loop is CASSFRTSGLLEQFF. The CDR3 region has the DNA TGTGCCAGCAGTTTTCGGACTAGCGGTCTTTTGGAGCAGTTCTTC.

V gene TRBV15 combines with J gene TRBJ2-3; D is perhaps TRBD2 (5 bases). CDR1 and CDR2 from the germline V gene are LNHNV and YYDKDF (reference sequence). V lost 6 bases to trimming and J lost 7 bases, with 17 bases between them. The CDR3 is made up of 14 amino acids. The DNA for the CDR3 is TGTGCCACCAGGCCCGCGATTGGAGGCCATACGCAGTATTTT. The encoded protein is CATRPAIGGHTQYF.

J is TRBJ2-4 and V is TRBV5-4, with 7 bases matching TRBD2. This CDR3 is 13 amino acids long. Germline lookup yields CDR1 SGHNT and CDR2 YYREEE (reference sequence). With V trimmed by 0 bases and J by 8 bases, 2 bases remained unmatched. The CDR3 DNA reads as TGTGCCAGCAGCTTGGCCGCGGGAGACATTCAGTACTTC. Its protein product is CASSLAAGDIQYF.

V is TRBV7-3 and J is TRBJ1-5, with 8 bases aligning to TRBD1. CDR3 length: 14 residues. Trimming removed 5 bases from V and 6 bases from J; junction bases left unmatched: 6. Germline V CDR1 and CDR2: SGHTA, FQGTGA. The CDR3 nucleotides are TGTGCCAGCAGCAAATCAGGGGGCTCTCAGCCCCAGCATTTT. Translated, it gives CASSKSGGSQPQHF.

The V call is TRBV18, the J call TRBJ2-2, with TRBD2 matching over 11 bases. The germline V gene has CDR1 KGHSH and CDR2 LQKENI. The trim removed 3 bases at V and 5 bases at J, leaving 5 bases unmatched. The CDR3 extends over 16 amino acids. Here the CDR3 reads CASSPLAGGRTGELFF. The CDR3 coding sequence is TGTGCCAGCTCACCCCTAGCGGGAGGCAGGACCGGGGAGCTGTTTTTT. Full variable domain (remainder filled in from reference TRBV18 and TRBJ2-2): NAGVMQNPRHLVRRRGQEARLRCSPMKGHSHVYWYRQLPEEGLKFMVYLQKENIIDESGMPKERFSAEFPKEGPSILRIQQVVRGDSAAYFCASSPLAGGRTGELFFGEGSRLTVL.

The rearrangement uses TRBV19 and TRBJ1-6; 7 nucleotides align to TRBD1. Germline values: CDR1 LNHDA, CDR2 SQIVND (reference sequence). The trim removed 6 bases at V and 2 bases at J, leaving 10 bases unmatched. This CDR3 is built from 17 residues. The CDR3 DNA reads as TGTGCCAGTAGCCCCACTGGGACAGCCCCCTATAATTCACCCCTCCACTTT. Amino acid sequence: CASSPTGTAPYNSPLHF.

There are a few counts of this clone. The chain recombines TRBV7-3 with TRBJ1-2, with 8 bases lining up with TRBD1. With 4 bases clipped from V and 7 bases from J, the junction kept 5 bases outside the gene matches. Germline V CDR1 and CDR2: SGHTA, FQGTGA. This CDR3 has 13 residues. The CDR3 region is CASSSDRESGYTF. CDR3 nucleotide sequence: TGTGCCAGCAGCTCGGACAGGGAGTCTGGCTACACCTTC. Looking up the rest from reference TRBV7-3 and TRBJ1-2 gives the full variable domain: GAGVSQTPSNKVTEKGKYVELRCDPISGHTALYWYRQSLGQGPEFLIYFQGTGAADDSGLPNDRFFAVRPEGSVSTLKIQRTERGDSAVYLCASSSDRESGYTFGSGTRLTVV.

A word on this clone: One end of the junction varies from germline; a read error may be responsible. The same CDR3 also results from other DNA sequences found in this sample. The V and J genes are TRBV4-1 and TRBJ2-7; 13 nucleotides match TRBD2. Germline V CDR1 and CDR2: MGHRA, YSYEKL. The CDR3 is made up of 17 amino acids. DNA for the CDR3: TGCGCCAGCAGTCAAGAGAACCTGGGACTAGCGGGAAACGAGCAGTACTTC. As protein: CASSQENLGLAGNEQYF.

The sample holds one count of this clone. This chain uses TRBV27 with TRBJ2-3; possibly TRBD2 for D (5 bases). Germline V gene sequence: CDR1 MNHEY, CDR2 SMNVEV (reference sequence). This CDR3 has 13 amino acids. Trimming stripped 2 bases from V and 4 bases from J, with 7 bases between. The CDR3 nucleotides are TGTGCCAGCAGTTTAACGAGGGCAGATACGCAGTATTTT. Its translation: CASSLTRADTQYF.

The chain couples TRBV28 to TRBJ1-5, with D perhaps TRBD1 (6 bases). The V and J ends lost 6 bases and 7 bases respectively, with 16 bases between them. Germline V CDR1 and CDR2: MDHEN, SYDVKM. CDR3 length: 14 amino acids. The CDR3 DNA follows: TGTGCCAGCAGCCGGAACAGGGAATTCCAGCCCCAGCATTTT. It encodes CASSRNREFQPQHF.

In its sample, this clone was seen many times. The V and J genes are TRBV4-1 and TRBJ2-7; weak D call: TRBD2 (6 bases). From germline, CDR1 is MGHRA and CDR2 YSYEKL. The CDR3 is 14 amino acids. Trimming stripped 5 bases from V and 4 bases from J, with 15 bases between. CDR3 nucleotides: TGCGCCAGCAGCGCTGCGCTAGCGAAATACGAGCAGTACTTC. Translating gives CASSAALAKYEQYF.

The sample holds a few counts of this clone. The chain has TRBV7-2 and TRBJ2-7; TRBD1 might be the D (6 bases). The CDR3 is 15 residues long. Germline CDR1 and CDR2: SGHTA and FQGNSA. Deletions cut 5 bases from V and 3 bases from J, with 17 bases between. CDR3 in DNA: TGTGCCAGCAGCCTAGACCCAGACAGGAACTACGAGCAGTACTTC. Amino acid sequence: CASSLDPDRNYEQYF.

This clone turned up a few times. The V gene is TRBV25-1, the J gene TRBJ1-5, with TRBD1 identical over 8 bases. J gave up 0 bases and V 2 bases, and 0 bases lay outside the gene matches. CDR3 length: 15 residues. The V gene's germline CDR1 is MGHDK and CDR2 SYGVNS. CDR3: CASSEQGASNQPQHF. CDR3 DNA sequence: TGTGCCAGCAGTGAACAGGGGGCTAGCAATCAGCCCCAGCATTTT.